The rows below give T cell receptor beta chains drawn from one sample of a study of OX40 agonist ivuxolimab in advanced cancers. TCRdb keeps only in-frame clones here, not all; method: immunoSEQ multiplex PCR. The sample has tens of thousands of clones; about 93% are singletons. The specimen was CD4+ or CD8+ T cells sorted from blood, collected in a trial of the OX40 agonist ivuxolimab. The origin of the receptors is an adult with an advanced solid tumor such as melanoma, head and neck, liver or kidney cancer. Both conserved end residues are part of each CDR3. Each record gives: D gene, clone size, CDR3 length, V gene, J gene, CDR3 DNA, CDR3 protein. The D gene is left open where the match is weak. Some rows have no size entry. The others give once, few or many, or a class for an expanded clone.

TRBD2	-	11	TRBV19	TRBJ2-7	TGTGCCAGTAGCCAGGGAGGGGAGCAGTACTTC	CASSQGGEQYF
TRBD2	-	16	TRBV6-6	TRBJ2-5	TGTGCCAGCAGCCGTGGACTAGCGGAGGGGGGGGAGACCCAGTACTTC	CASSRGLAEGGETQYF
-	-	14	TRBV5-1	TRBJ2-7	TGCGCCAGCAGCTTGGAGATTGGGGCCTACGAGCAGTACTTC	CASSLEIGAYEQYF
TRBD1	-	14	TRBV2	TRBJ1-2	TGTGCCAGCAGTGAACTAGCAGGGGGCCGGGGCTACACCTTC	CASSELAGGRGYTF
-	-	15	TRBV19	TRBJ2-1	TGTGCCAGTAGCTATCTTAGAAGCTCCTACAATGAGCAGTTCTTC	CASSYLRSSYNEQFF
-	few	16	TRBV6-6	TRBJ1-1	TGTGCCAGCAGTGCACCAGGGGCCAACCCGTGGACTGAAGCTTTCTTT	CASSAPGANPWTEAFF
TRBD2	-	14	TRBV5-1	TRBJ2-5	TGCGCCAGCCGACCGGGACTACTACAAGAGACCCAGTACTTC	CASRPGLLQETQYF
-	-	17	TRBV5-1	TRBJ2-6	TGCGCCAGCAGCTTCGGGACCTTCGGCTCTGGGGCCAACGTCCTGACTTTC	CASSFGTFGSGANVLTF
-	-	13	TRBV21-1	TRBJ2-3	TGTGCCAGCAGCGGGAGGTCCGGAGATACGCAGTATTTT	CASSGRSGDTQYF
TRBD2	-	16	TRBV15	TRBJ2-2	TGTGCCACCAGCAGAGTTGCGGGAGTGGGCACCGGGGAGCTGTTTTTT	CATSRVAGVGTGELFF
-	once	15	TRBV2	TRBJ2-6	TGTGCCATCACACAGGGCCACTCTGGGGCCAACGTCCTGACTTTC	CAITQGHSGANVLTF
-	-	16	TRBV27	TRBJ2-6	TGTGCCAGCAGTCGCAGTACAGGGCCTGGGGCCAACGTCCTGACTTTC	CASSRSTGPGANVLTF
-	-	12	TRBV27	TRBJ2-7	TGTGCCAGCAGTTTATCCGGGCTTTTTTGGTACTTC	CASSLSGLFWYF
-	-	14	TRBV30	TRBJ1-4	TGTGCCTGGAGTGGATTGTATGGTAGTGAAAAACTGTTTTTT	CAWSGLYGSEKLFF
-	-	15	TRBV25-1	TRBJ2-1	TGTGCCAGCAGGATGGGGCGGAGCTCCTACAATGAGCAGTTCTTC	CASRMGRSSYNEQFF
-	-	15	TRBV6-1	TRBJ1-3	TGTGCCAGCAGTGAAGCGCGTAGCTCTGGAAACACCATATATTTT	CASSEARSSGNTIYF
TRBD2	-	15	TRBV6-6	TRBJ2-7	TGTGCCAGCAGAGATACGAAGGGAGGGTCCTACGAGCAGTACTTC	CASRDTKGGSYEQYF
TRBD2	-	16	TRBV5-1	TRBJ2-1	TGCGCCAGCAGCTTCCTAGCGGGAGTTTCCTACAATGAGCAGTTCTTC	CASSFLAGVSYNEQFF
TRBD1	-	16	TRBV10-1	TRBJ2-2	TGCGCCAGCAGTGGCCCGGGACAGGCGGGCACCGGGGAGCTGTTTTTT	CASSGPGQAGTGELFF
-	-	14	TRBV6-5	TRBJ2-4	TGTGCCAGCCGAAGTTCCCCAGGGGTCGGGCGTCAGTACTTC	CASRSSPGVGRQYF
-	-	14	TRBV9	TRBJ2-1	TGTGCCAGCGGTCCGGGGGCCAACTACAATGAGCAGTTCTTC	CASGPGANYNEQFF
TRBD2	-	15	TRBV27	TRBJ2-3	TGTGCCAGCAGTCGCCTTAGCGGGGGCCAAGATACGCAGTATTTT	CASSRLSGGQDTQYF
-	-	17	TRBV28	TRBJ2-2	TGTGCCAGCAGTCGACCGCGGAAGCGGTCGAACACCGGGGAGCTGTTTTTT	CASSRPRKRSNTGELFF
TRBD2	-	16	TRBV9	TRBJ2-1	TGTGCCAGCAGCGTAGGGCTAGCGGGAGTTTACAATGAGCAGTTCTTC	CASSVGLAGVYNEQFF
TRBD1	-	15	TRBV10-3	TRBJ2-2	TGTGCCATCAGGCCCGGGACAGGGGAGACCGGGGAGCTGTTTTTT	CAIRPGTGETGELFF
TRBD2	-	15	TRBV7-2	TRBJ2-1	TGTGCCAGCAGCTTAAGCGGGAGGGCCGGCAATGAGCAGTTCTTC	CASSLSGRAGNEQFF
TRBD2	-	16	TRBV27	TRBJ2-1	TGTGCCAGCAGTTATACCGGGACTAGCGGTTTGAATGAGCAGTTCTTC	CASSYTGTSGLNEQFF
-	-	14	TRBV6-5	TRBJ2-7	TGTGCCAGCACGCCGGAGGGGGCGACCTACGAGCAGTACTTC	CASTPEGATYEQYF
-	-	15	TRBV7-2	TRBJ1-5	TGTGCCAGCAGCTTAAGCCCAAATAACAATCAGCCCCAGCATTTT	CASSLSPNNNQPQHF
-	-	11	TRBV20-1	TRBJ2-7	TGCAGTGCTAGAGGTGACCGCGAGCAGTACTTC	CSARGDREQYF
-	-	15	TRBV6-5	TRBJ2-5	TGTGCCAGCAGTCTCGGGCAGGCCGCGGGGGAGACCCAGTACTTC	CASSLGQAAGETQYF
-	-	15	TRBV5-6	TRBJ2-7	TGTGCCAGCAGCTTGGGCGGGCTGGGGAGTGACGAGCAGTACTTC	CASSLGGLGSDEQYF
-	-	13	TRBV9	TRBJ2-5	TGTGCCAGCAGCGCGACAGGTCAAGAGACCCAGTACTTC	CASSATGQETQYF
-	-	13	TRBV6-1	TRBJ1-1	TGTGCCAGCAGTGGACAGGAGAACACTGAAGCTTTCTTT	CASSGQENTEAFF
TRBD1	-	16	TRBV2	TRBJ1-1	TGTGCCAGCAGGGAGAGGACAGGGTACATTTTCACTGAAGCTTTCTTT	CASRERTGYIFTEAFF
-	-	19	TRBV27	TRBJ1-5	TGTGCCAGCAGTTCCCGGTTTGGGGGGGCCTCGTATAGCAATCAGCCCCAGCATTTT	CASSSRFGGASYSNQPQHF
TRBD1	-	14	TRBV7-2	TRBJ1-2	TGTGCCAGCAGCACTGGACAGGGTGGCTATGGCTACACCTTC	CASSTGQGGYGYTF
-	-	15	TRBV5-6	TRBJ2-7	TGTGCCAGCAGCCCGCGGCGGCAACCAATTGACGAGCAGTACTTC	CASSPRRQPIDEQYF
-	-	16	TRBV27	TRBJ2-2	TGTGCCAGCAGTACCTGGGGCCGGCTGAACACCGGGGAGCTGTTTTTT	CASSTWGRLNTGELFF
TRBD2	-	14	TRBV11-3	TRBJ2-7	TGTGCCAGCAGCTTAGTACTAGCGGGCTACGAGCAGTACTTC	CASSLVLAGYEQYF
TRBD2	-	14	TRBV10-1	TRBJ2-1	TGCGCCAGCAGCCGGACTAGCGGGAGTCATGAGCAGTTCTTC	CASSRTSGSHEQFF
-	-	13	TRBV15	TRBJ2-5	TGTGCCACCAGCAGAGATATAGGGGAGACCCAGTACTTC	CATSRDIGETQYF
-	-	13	TRBV7-2	TRBJ1-1	TGTGCCAGCAGCCGGAGAATGAACACTGAAGCTTTCTTT	CASSRRMNTEAFF
TRBD1	-	15	TRBV5-4	TRBJ2-3	TGTGCCAGCAGCACAGGGACAGGGACGACAGATACGCAGTATTTT	CASSTGTGTTDTQYF
TRBD1	-	17	TRBV5-4	TRBJ1-2	TGTGCCAGCAGCTTGGAGGTAGGGACAGGGCCATCGAGGGGCTACACCTTC	CASSLEVGTGPSRGYTF
TRBD1	-	13	TRBV30	TRBJ2-7	TGTGCCTCCTCGGGACAGGGCGTCCACGAGCAGTACTTC	CASSGQGVHEQYF
-	-	15	TRBV5-1	TRBJ2-7	TGCGCCAGCAGCTTGGGGGGTTCGGCCAAGTACGAGCAGTACTTC	CASSLGGSAKYEQYF
TRBD1	-	14	TRBV5-1	TRBJ2-1	TGCGCCAGCAGCTTTCCGGGACAGTACAATGAGCAGTTCTTC	CASSFPGQYNEQFF
-	-	14	TRBV6-5	TRBJ2-1	TGTGCCAGTAGCAGGGCTGGATTATGGGATGAGCAGTTCTTC	CASSRAGLWDEQFF
TRBD2	-	18	TRBV10-1	TRBJ2-7	TGCGCCAGCAGTTATACGAATCCCGGGACTAGCGGGGGGCACGAGCAGTACTTC	CASSYTNPGTSGGHEQYF
TRBD1	once	14	TRBV19	TRBJ1-2	TGTGCCAGTAGTCGGACAGGGGGTTACAATGGCTACACCTTC	CASSRTGGYNGYTF
-	-	16	TRBV4-1	TRBJ2-2	TGCGCCAGCAGCCAAGCGAGACAGCCGACCACCGGGGAGCTGTTTTTT	CASSQARQPTTGELFF
TRBD2	-	15	TRBV27	TRBJ2-1	TGTGCCAGCAGTCCCTTAGCGGGAGGGAGGAATGAGCAGTTCTTC	CASSPLAGGRNEQFF
TRBD2	-	15	TRBV7-9	TRBJ2-7	TGTGCCAGCAGCTTAGGTCTAGCGGGGGAGTACGAGCAGTACTTC	CASSLGLAGEYEQYF
TRBD1	-	14	TRBV11-2	TRBJ1-3	TGTGCCAGCAGGGGAAGGACAGGCGGAAACACCATATATTTT	CASRGRTGGNTIYF